This TCR beta chain stems from a study of T cells in women clearing cervical HPV infection. About this clone itself: Read coverage stops 3 residues before the CDR3 terminus; the germline J gene supplies the remainder.

Clones were read by immunoSEQ multiplex PCR, and TCRdb kept only the in-frame ones, dropping some. The listing records some 20,000 clones. Looked up from germline, CDR1 is SNHLY and CDR2 is FYNNEI. This CDR3 has 12 amino acids. Trimming removed 8 bases at V and 6 bases at J, with 10 bases between. The chain carries TRBV2 and TRBJ2-2, with D possibly being TRBD1 (5 bases). This clonotype originated in a woman aged 18 to 75 with a cervical HPV16 infection that either progressed to CIN3+ or cleared (not recorded which). Specimen: blood buffy coat. The CDR3 protein is CASQGYPGELFF. The covered CDR3 bases are TGTGCCAGCCAGGGTTATCCCGGGGAG.